The 20 T cell receptor beta chains in this list originate from one sample, sequenced in a study of T cell responses to AZD1222 COVID-19 vaccine. The method was immunoSEQ multiplex PCR; TCRdb's version includes in-frame clones alone and lacks a portion of them. The table has fewer than 200,000 clones, 70% to 90% seen once. The sample was peripheral blood, taken 28 days after the second AZD1222 dose. All receptors derive from an adult who received the AZD1222 COVID-19 vaccine.

This chain links TRBV6-1 with TRBJ1-2; D gene unclear. The CDR3 has 13 amino acids. The ends were cut back, 1 base at V and 4 bases at J, with 7 bases in the middle. Germline assignment: CDR1 MNHNS and CDR2 SASEGT. The CDR3 nucleotides read TGTGCCAGCAGTGAAGGAAGTGGCTATGGCTACACCTTC. It codes for CASSEGSGYGYTF.

The chain couples TRBV5-1 to TRBJ2-3, with a tentative D call TRBD2 (5 bases). This CDR3 comprises 15 residues. The germline gives CDR1 SGHRS, CDR2 YFSETQ. V lost 3 bases to trimming and J lost 0 bases, with 11 bases between them. This chain's CDR3 is CASSSRGASTDTQYF. The CDR3 DNA is TGCGCCAGCAGCTCACGGGGAGCTAGCACAGATACGCAGTATTTT.

DNA of the CDR3: TGTGCCAGCAGCTGGGGGGGGACCTACGAGCAGTACTTC. Protein: CASSWGGTYEQYF. The rearrangement joins TRBV7-8 to TRBJ2-7; 7 bases map to TRBD2. Germline V gives CDR1 SGHVS, CDR2 FQNEAQ. This CDR3 spans 13 amino acids. V gave up 4 bases and J gave up 2 bases; unmatched junction bases: 2.

The chain recombines TRBV29-1 with TRBJ1-2; TRBD1 agrees at 11 bases. Per the germline V gene, CDR1 is SQVTM and CDR2 is ANQGSEA. Trimming cost V 7 bases and J 5 bases; bases outside gene matches: 6. CDR3 length: 13 amino acids. Here the CDR3 reads CSARTGGWYGYTF. In DNA, the CDR3 is TGCAGCGCCCGGACAGGGGGCTGGTATGGCTACACCTTC.

The chain has TRBV28 and TRBJ2-1; 9 bases agree with TRBD2. The CDR3 has 16 residues. V gave up 5 bases and J gave up 12 bases; unmatched junction bases: 17. Germline V gene data show CDR1 as MDHEN and CDR2 as SYDVKM. The CDR3 bases are TGTGCCAGCAGTCCCCAAATCAGCGGGGGGAGGTTCTGGCAGTTCTTC. This encodes CASSPQISGGRFWQFF. The full variable domain, its missing parts supplied by reference TRBV28 and TRBJ2-1, is DVKVTQSSRYLVKRTGEKVFLECVQDMDHENMFWYRQDPGLGLRLIYFSYDVKMKEKGDIPEGYSVSREKKERFSLILESASTNQTSMYLCASSPQISGGRFWQFFGPGTRLTVL.

This clone came up a few times. J is TRBJ1-6 and V is TRBV6-1; perhaps TRBD1 as D (5 bases). Germline CDR1 is MNHNS and CDR2 is SASEGT. V lost 2 bases, J lost 9 bases, and 14 bases lay in between. The CDR3 is made up of 15 amino acids. This CDR3 is CASSEHAGNVSPLHF. The CDR3 DNA follows: TGTGCCAGCAGTGAACACGCAGGGAATGTTTCACCCCTCCACTTT.

The J gene is TRBJ2-3, the V gene TRBV11-2; 14 bases map to TRBD2. There are 16 residues in the CDR3. Germline CDR1 and CDR2: SGHAT and FQNNGV. Losses at the gene ends were 3 bases for V and 6 bases for J; bases not matched to a gene: 5. CDR3 in DNA: TGTGCCAGCAGCTTCGGGAGACTAGCGGGGGGGGATACGCAGTATTTT. Protein sequence: CASSFGRLAGGDTQYF.

This rearrangement joins TRBV7-9 to TRBJ2-2; no clear D. V was cut by 5 bases and J by 4 bases, with 11 bases left in between. Germline lookup yields CDR1 SEHNR and CDR2 FQNEAQ (reference sequence). CDR3 length: 14 residues. CDR3 coding DNA: TGTGCCAGCAGCCCTTCACTAACCACCGGGGAGCTGTTTTTT. It codes for CASSPSLTTGELFF.

The J gene is TRBJ2-3, the V gene TRBV7-3; the D gene is possibly TRBD2 (6 bases). V shed 4 bases and J shed 5 bases, with 10 bases lying between them. The CDR3 is made up of 13 amino acids. Germline V lookup: CDR1 SGHTA, CDR2 FQGTGA. The chain's CDR3 is CASSSGLRDTQYF. CDR3 in DNA: TGTGCCAGCAGCTCGGGACTCCGAGATACGCAGTATTTT.

The CDR3 DNA reads TGTGCCTGGAGTCCTTCGGGGCTAGCGGGCCAAGAGACCCAGTACTTC. Translation: CAWSPSGLAGQETQYF. The V and J genes are TRBV30 and TRBJ2-5; 8 positions agree with TRBD2. The CDR3 runs to 16 residues. The J segment lost 1 base and the V segment lost 2 bases, leaving 9 bases of the junction unmatched. Germline CDR1 is GTSNPN and CDR2 is SVGIG (reference sequence). Combining the CDR3 with reference TRBV30 and TRBJ2-5 gives the whole variable domain SQTIHQWPATLVQPVGSPLSLECTVEGTSNPNLYWYRQAAGRGLQLLFYSVGIGQISSEVPQNLSASRPQDRQFILSSKKLLLSDSGFYLCAWSPSGLAGQETQYFGPGTRLLVL.

The rearrangement joins TRBV5-1 to TRBJ2-7; D could derive from TRBD1 or TRBD2 (6 bases each). This CDR3 is 13 amino acids long. The germline V and J ends were trimmed by 2 bases and 7 bases, with 13 bases remaining between them. The V gene's germline CDR1 is SGHRS and CDR2 YFSETQ. The CDR3 sequence: CASSLQGGWEQYF. The CDR3 coding sequence is TGCGCCAGCAGCTTACAGGGAGGATGGGAGCAGTACTTC.

CDR3 coding DNA: TGTGCCAGCAGCTTAGCGGGGACAGGCACCTACGAGCAGTACTTC. The encoded protein is CASSLAGTGTYEQYF. The chain is built from TRBV7-9 and TRBJ2-7, with 8 positions matching TRBD1. CDR3 length: 15 residues. CDR1 is SEHNR and CDR2 is FQNEAQ in the germline V gene (reference sequence). Germline trimming cut 0 bases from V and 2 bases from J; bases unmatched to any gene: 3.

This chain connects TRBV3-1 (or the pseudogene TRBV3-2) to TRBJ2-1, with D unclear. Trimming took 3 bases from V and 4 from J, leaving 7 bases between them. The CDR3 is made up of 13 amino acids. Germline V gene lookup returns CDR1 LGHDT and CDR2 YNNKEL (reference sequence). CDR3 in amino acids: CASSQLTYNEQFF. In DNA, the CDR3 is TGTGCCAGCAGCCAGCTGACTTACAATGAGCAGTTCTTC.

The chain combines TRBV9 with TRBJ2-7, with D perhaps assigned TRBD1 or TRBD2 (5 bases each). The CDR3 extends over 15 amino acids. Germline V CDR1 and CDR2: SGDLS, YYNGEE. Trimming stripped 2 bases from V and 2 bases from J, with 14 bases between. CDR3 in DNA: TGTGCCAGCAGCGTTACTGGGACGGGAACCTACGAGCAGTACTTC. Protein: CASSVTGTGTYEQYF.

The rearrangement links TRBV7-2 to TRBJ2-3; 15 bases map to TRBD2. Germline CDR1 and CDR2: SGHTA and FQGNSA. The CDR3 totals 16 residues. Trimming cost V 3 bases and J 4 bases; bases outside gene matches: 2. The CDR3, as DNA: TGTGCCAGCAGCTTCGGACTAGCGGGAGGGGCAGATACGCAGTATTTT. Translation gives CASSFGLAGGADTQYF. Looking up the rest from reference TRBV7-2 and TRBJ2-3 gives the full variable domain: GAGVSQSPSNKVTEKGKDVELRCDPISGHTALYWYRQSLGQGLEFLIYFQGNSAPDKSGLPSDRFSAERTGGSVSTLTIQRTQQEDSAVYLCASSFGLAGGADTQYFGPGTRLTVL.

This chain links TRBV9 with TRBJ1-1; D ambiguous. The length of the CDR3 is 14 residues. V lost 0 bases to trimming and J lost 0 bases, with 6 bases between them. Germline assignment: CDR1 SGDLS and CDR2 YYNGEE. For the CDR3, the DNA is TGTGCCAGCAGCGTAGTTGGAGTGAACACTGAAGCTTTCTTT. This gives the protein CASSVVGVNTEAFF.

The J gene is TRBJ2-1, the V gene TRBV14, with D maybe TRBD2 (5 bases). This CDR3 region has 15 residues. Trimming shortened V by 0 bases and J by 8 bases, and 14 bases separated the two germline ends. Per the germline V gene, CDR1 is SGHDN and CDR2 is FVKESK. The CDR3 bases are TGTGCCAGCAGCCAAGATCTCGGCGGGTGGGATGAGCAGTTCTTC. The encoded protein is CASSQDLGGWDEQFF.

The chain employs TRBV5-1 and TRBJ2-3; D is possibly TRBD2 (6 bases). V was pared by 6 bases and J by 0 bases, with 14 bases between. Germline assignment: CDR1 SGHRS and CDR2 YFSETQ. This CDR3 has 15 residues. CDR3 amino acids: CASNQQAGSTDTQYF. DNA of the CDR3: TGCGCCAGCAACCAACAGGCGGGGAGCACAGATACGCAGTATTTT.

This chain uses TRBV7-6 with TRBJ1-1; the D gene is possibly TRBD1 (6 bases). Trimming pared 2 bases from V and 4 bases from J, leaving 11 bases between. The germline gives CDR1 SGHVS, CDR2 FNYEAQ. There are 14 residues in the CDR3. The DNA of the CDR3 is TGTGCCAGCAGCTTACAACAGGGCGGCACTGAAGCTTTCTTT. Translation: CASSLQQGGTEAFF.

The chain is built from TRBV5-1 and TRBJ1-2, with 7 bases fitting TRBD1. This CDR3 comprises 15 residues. Unmatched junction bases numbered 9, after V lost 4 bases and J lost 3 bases. Looked up from germline, CDR1 is SGHRS and CDR2 is YFSETQ. As DNA, the CDR3 is TGCGCCAGCAGCCCAGGGGGGCCCCGGGACTATGGCTACACCTTC. It yields the protein CASSPGGPRDYGYTF.